The rows below give T cell receptor beta chains drawn from one sample of a study of T cell changes during pregnancy in multiple sclerosis. Generated by immunoSEQ multiplex PCR, the TCRdb table keeps only in-frame clones and is missing some. The data hold fewer than 75,000 clones, with 80% to 95% observed a single time. This specimen was peripheral blood, taken after pregnancy. These TCRs come from a female donor in good health, enrolled as a control in a pregnancy study. Each CDR3 is given without its conserved first and last residue. Rows give clone size only sometimes, using once, few, many, or a class for an expanded clone.

v_gene,abundance,CDR3aa
TRBV28,NA,ASSLIRGLETQY
TRBV6-1,few,ASSETVRQGAKNEQY
TRBV18,NA,ASSSGIPTGELF
TRBV5-4,NA,ASSSGVRDYGYT
TRBV28,NA,ATIRGGSYNEQF
TRBV5-5,NA,ASSLEAGNTDTEAF
TRBV6-5,NA,ASSPGLRETQY
TRBV7-9,NA,ASSPLSGQGAYEQY
TRBV29-1,NA,SASTSGRADNEQF
TRBV7-9,NA,ASSSGQGTEAF
TRBV5-1,NA,ASSLDGTGGVRSGYT
TRBV28,NA,ASRREINYGYT
TRBV5-1,NA,ASSTGQGSYEQY
TRBV2,NA,ASTIELGHEQY
TRBV7-9,NA,ASSLNVMNTEAF
TRBV5-1,NA,ASSLSALYGYT
TRBV6-6,NA,ASSDRQGANSPLH
TRBV4-2,NA,ASSQEVGGRGETQY
TRBV5-4,NA,ASSSVERDTQY
TRBV9,once,ASSVGPPSSYEQY
TRBV4-3,NA,ASSQETPYTGDYGYT
TRBV7-2,once,ASSPNRAVLY
TRBV2,NA,ASSERPFGGELF
TRBV5-6,NA,ASSHRTVSNQPQH
TRBV20-1,NA,SVRRGYEQY
TRBV7-2,NA,ASSLNRAFYEQY
TRBV11-1,NA,ASSLGQGPNYGYT
TRBV6-1,NA,ASRSLRDRNTIY
TRBV6-5,NA,ASSLGTGGGYGYT
TRBV30,once,AWSAGPLTGDANTGELF
TRBV7-3,once,ASSYQPRGGDTQY
TRBV5-5,NA,ASSLGTGVNYGYT
TRBV6-5,NA,ASRGTGGAQPQH
TRBV4-3,NA,ASSRTGSSGANVLT
TRBV4-3,NA,ASSQSDRRGDEKLF
TRBV18,NA,ASSPLGLAGAYEQY
TRBV2,NA,ASSGRELSGELF
TRBV5-1,NA,ASSWSRVTEQF
TRBV5-8,NA,ASSLSMRVGH
TRBV19,NA,ASSPRDGGYKQY
TRBV5-1,NA,ASSRTVNEQF
TRBV27,NA,ASSLWAGVATDTQY
TRBV7-3,NA,ASSAGRSSEQY
TRBV5-6,NA,ASSLALGREGTEAF
TRBV7-9,NA,ASTLGPLNTEAF
TRBV5-1,NA,ASSLLTGVNTEAF
TRBV6-1,once,ASSPTSGGQDTQY
TRBV5-5,NA,ASSPETGKGEKLF
TRBV4-3,NA,ASSQSTGDQRY
TRBV5-4,NA,ASSLEQGNYGYT
TRBV7-2,NA,ASSLTGDNYNEQF
TRBV4-3,NA,ASSQEQTGDEQF
TRBV28,NA,ASSLRDTEAF